This T cell receptor beta chain was obtained from a study of control samples from healthy donors and cancer patients. The table came from immunoSEQ multiplex PCR; TCRdb's copy has only in-frame clones and leaves some out. Of around 140,000 clones listed, over 75% are singletons. The sample consisted of blood. The receptor's source is a man in his forties or fifties in good health.

The CDR3 sequence is CASSLVVGSPLHF. For the CDR3, the DNA is TGTGCCAGCAGCTTGGTAGTAGGTTCACCCCTCCACTTT. The chain links TRBV7-3 to TRBJ1-6; D gene ambiguous. CDR3 length: 13 amino acids. CDR1 and CDR2 (germline): SGHTA, FQGTGA. Trimming took 3 bases from V and 9 from J, leaving 9 bases between them.